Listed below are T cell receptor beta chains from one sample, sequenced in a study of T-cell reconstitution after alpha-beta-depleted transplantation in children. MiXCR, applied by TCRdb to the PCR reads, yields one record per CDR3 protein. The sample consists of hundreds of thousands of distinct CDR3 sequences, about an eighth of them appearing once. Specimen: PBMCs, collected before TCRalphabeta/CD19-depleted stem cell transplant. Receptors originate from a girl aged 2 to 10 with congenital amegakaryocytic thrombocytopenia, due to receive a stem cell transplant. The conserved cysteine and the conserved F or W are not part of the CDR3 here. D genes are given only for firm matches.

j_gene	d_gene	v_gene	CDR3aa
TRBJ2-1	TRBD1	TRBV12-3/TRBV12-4	ASSTWGQNNEQF
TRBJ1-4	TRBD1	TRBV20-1	SASVPGQGNEKLF
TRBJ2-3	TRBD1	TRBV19	ASSSYRGRTDTQY
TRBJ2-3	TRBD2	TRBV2	ASRAIGTSGRAGTDTQY
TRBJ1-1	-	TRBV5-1	ASSLRGISTEAF
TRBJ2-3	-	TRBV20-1	SATSWGEHTDTQY
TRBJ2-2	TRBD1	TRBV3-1	ASMTGGGELF
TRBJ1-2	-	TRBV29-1	SVHRDSYGYT
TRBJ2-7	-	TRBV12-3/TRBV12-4	ASSKRGQSSYEQY
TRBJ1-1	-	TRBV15	ATSRGRSSEAF
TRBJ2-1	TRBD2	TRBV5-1	ASSSPSAGGDNEQF
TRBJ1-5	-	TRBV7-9	ASSRARWAQPQH
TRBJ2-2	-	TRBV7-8	ASSLGGARVTGELF
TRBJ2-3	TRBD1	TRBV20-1	SARAGTGSSDTQY
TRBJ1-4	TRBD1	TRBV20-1	SAEPPGQGLREKLF
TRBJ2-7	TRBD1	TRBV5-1	ASSLEGTAGPHTYEQY
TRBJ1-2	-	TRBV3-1	ASSQEKIGANYGYT
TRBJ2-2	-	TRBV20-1	SAKTPEGGSGELF
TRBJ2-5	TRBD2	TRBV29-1	SVFGTSVEETQY
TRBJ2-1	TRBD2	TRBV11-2	ASRDIVGALAGVNEQF
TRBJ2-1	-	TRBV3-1	ASSQVLASEQF
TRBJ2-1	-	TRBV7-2	ASSLAQGYNEQF
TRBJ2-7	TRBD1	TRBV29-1	SVEKDRGEQY
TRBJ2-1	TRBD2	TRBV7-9	ASSSSGSPFYNEQF
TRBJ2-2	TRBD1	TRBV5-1	ASEDTGQGNTGELF
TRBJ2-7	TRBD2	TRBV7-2	ASNPGGRAYSYEQY
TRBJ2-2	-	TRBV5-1	ASAFRGVTGELF
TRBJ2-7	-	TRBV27	ASSPFGQRYEQY
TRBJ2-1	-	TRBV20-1	SARGGPRINEQF
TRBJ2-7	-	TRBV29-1	SVQGAGTEQY
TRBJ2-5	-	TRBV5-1	ASSLVLQGPRETQY
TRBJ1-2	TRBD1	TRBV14	ASSQGTGSHT
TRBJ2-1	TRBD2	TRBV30	AWSRGLADSNEQF
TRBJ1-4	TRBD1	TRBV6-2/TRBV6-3	ASSYPLRVGGQGAREKLF
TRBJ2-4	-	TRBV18	ATSPLLSPAEGKNIQY
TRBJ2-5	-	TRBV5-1	ASSPGGSQETQY
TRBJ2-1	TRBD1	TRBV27	ASSTGAGRYNEQF
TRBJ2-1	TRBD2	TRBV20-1	SSRGPIKREGLTTQPNEQF
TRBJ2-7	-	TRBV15	ATSTFIKYEQY
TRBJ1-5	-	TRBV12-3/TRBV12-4	ASSFGGYQPQH